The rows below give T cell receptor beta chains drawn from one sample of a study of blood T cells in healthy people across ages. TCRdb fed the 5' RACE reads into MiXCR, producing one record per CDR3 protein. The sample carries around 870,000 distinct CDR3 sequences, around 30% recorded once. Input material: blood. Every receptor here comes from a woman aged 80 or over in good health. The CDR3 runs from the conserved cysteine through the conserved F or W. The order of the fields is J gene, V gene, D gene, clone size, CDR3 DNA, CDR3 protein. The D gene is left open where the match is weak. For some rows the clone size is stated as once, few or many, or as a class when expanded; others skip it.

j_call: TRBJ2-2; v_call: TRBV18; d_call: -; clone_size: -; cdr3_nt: TGTGCCAGCTCACTTGGAACAGCCTACACCGGGGAGCTGTTTTTT; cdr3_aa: CASSLGTAYTGELFF
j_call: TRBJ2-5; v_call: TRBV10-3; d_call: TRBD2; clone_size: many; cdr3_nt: TGTGCCATCGGGACTAGCCCCGGTGAGACCCAGTACTTC; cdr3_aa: CAIGTSPGETQYF
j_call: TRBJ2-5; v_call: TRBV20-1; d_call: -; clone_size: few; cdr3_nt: TGCAGTGCTAGAGTTCGAGCTGGCGTAGCCGGGACTCCTTACAATGAGCAGTACTTC; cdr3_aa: CSARVRAGVAGTPYNEQYF
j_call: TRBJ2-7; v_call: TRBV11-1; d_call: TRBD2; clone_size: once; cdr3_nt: TGTGCCAGCAGCTTAGGATTCGCTAGCGGGGAGTACGAGCAGTACTTC; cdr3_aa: CASSLGFASGEYEQYF
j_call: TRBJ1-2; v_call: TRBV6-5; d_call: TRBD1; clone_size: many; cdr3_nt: TGTGCCAGCAGTTACCATCGCGGGACAGCTAACTATGGCTACACCTTC; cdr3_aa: CASSYHRGTANYGYTF
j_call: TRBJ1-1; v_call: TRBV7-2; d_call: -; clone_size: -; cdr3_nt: TGTGCCAGCACAAAGGCAGGGCTGATGACTGAAGCTTTCTTT; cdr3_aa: CASTKAGLMTEAFF
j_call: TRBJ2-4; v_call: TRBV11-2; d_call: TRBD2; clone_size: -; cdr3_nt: TGTGCCAGCAGCCCCCGACTAGCGGGGGCCCTCCGGGGCAAAAACATTCAGTACTTC; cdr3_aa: CASSPRLAGALRGKNIQYF
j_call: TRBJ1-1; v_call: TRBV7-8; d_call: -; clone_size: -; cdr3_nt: TGTGCCACCCTCTCGGGTGGTATCGACACTGAAGCTTTCTTT; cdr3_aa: CATLSGGIDTEAFF
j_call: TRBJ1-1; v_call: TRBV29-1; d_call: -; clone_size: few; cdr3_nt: TGCAGCGTCCGTCCCCAAATGAACACTGAAGCTTTCTTT; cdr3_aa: CSVRPQMNTEAFF
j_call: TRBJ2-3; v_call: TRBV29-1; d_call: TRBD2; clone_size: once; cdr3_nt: TGCGGCGTTTCGGGAGGTTCGGTCACAGATGCGCAGTATTTT; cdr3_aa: CGVSGGSVTDAQYF
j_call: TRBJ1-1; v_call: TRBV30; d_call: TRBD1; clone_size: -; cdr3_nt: TGTGCCTGGACGGGCACCGGGACAGGGTACACTGAAGCTTTCTTT; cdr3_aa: CAWTGTGTGYTEAFF
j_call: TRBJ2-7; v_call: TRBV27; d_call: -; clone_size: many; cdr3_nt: TGTGCCAGCCGTTCGGGACACTCCGAGCAGTACTTC; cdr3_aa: CASRSGHSEQYF
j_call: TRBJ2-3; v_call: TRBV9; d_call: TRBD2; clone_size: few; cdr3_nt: TGTGCCAGCAGCGTGGTAGCGGGGGGGCCGAATACGCAGTATTTT; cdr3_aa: CASSVVAGGPNTQYF
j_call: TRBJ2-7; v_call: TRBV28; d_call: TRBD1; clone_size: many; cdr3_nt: TGTGCCAGCAGAGGCCTCGACAGGGGGCTCAACGAGCAGTACTTC; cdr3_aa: CASRGLDRGLNEQYF
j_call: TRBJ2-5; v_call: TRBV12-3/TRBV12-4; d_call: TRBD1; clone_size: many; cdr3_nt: TGTGCCAGCAGTCACACAGGGGGCGCGAGGGGAGAGACCCAGTACTTC; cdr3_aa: CASSHTGGARGETQYF
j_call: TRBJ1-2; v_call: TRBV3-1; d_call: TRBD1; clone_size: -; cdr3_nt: TGTGCCAGCAGCTTGGGACAGGGAGCGAAAGGCTACACCTTC; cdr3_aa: CASSLGQGAKGYTF
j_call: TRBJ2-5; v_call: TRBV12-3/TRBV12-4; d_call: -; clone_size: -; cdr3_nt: TGTGCCAGCAGGACGAAAGAGACCCAGTACTTC; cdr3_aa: CASRTKETQYF
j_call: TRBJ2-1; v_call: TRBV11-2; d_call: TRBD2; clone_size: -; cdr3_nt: TGTGCCAGCAACTCCCTAGGCGGGAGTACCCAAGAGACCCAGTTCTTC; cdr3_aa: CASNSLGGSTQETQFF
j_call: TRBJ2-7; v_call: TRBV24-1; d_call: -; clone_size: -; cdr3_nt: TGTGCCACCAGTGAGCCGGGACATAACGAGCAGTACTTC; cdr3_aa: CATSEPGHNEQYF
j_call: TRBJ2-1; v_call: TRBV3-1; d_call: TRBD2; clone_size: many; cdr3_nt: TGTGCCAGCAGCCAACGCGGGGGGTACGCCTACAATGAGCAGTTCTTC; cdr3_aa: CASSQRGGYAYNEQFF
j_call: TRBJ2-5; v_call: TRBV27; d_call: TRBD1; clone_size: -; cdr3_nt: TGTGCCAGCAGTCAAGTCACAGGGGGCCTCCAAGAGACCCAGTACTTC; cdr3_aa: CASSQVTGGLQETQYF
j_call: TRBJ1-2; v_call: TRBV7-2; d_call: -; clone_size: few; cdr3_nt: TGTGCCAGCAGCTATAGGACAGTCTACTATGGCTACACCTTC; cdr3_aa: CASSYRTVYYGYTF
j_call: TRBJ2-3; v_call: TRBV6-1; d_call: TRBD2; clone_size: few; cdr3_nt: TGTGCCAGCAGACAAAGCGGGGGAGGCCCAGATACGCAGTATTTT; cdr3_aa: CASRQSGGGPDTQYF
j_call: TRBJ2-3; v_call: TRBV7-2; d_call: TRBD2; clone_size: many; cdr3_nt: TGTGCCAGCAGCTTTGGTCCTAGCGGCATCACAGATACGCAGTATTTT; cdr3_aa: CASSFGPSGITDTQYF
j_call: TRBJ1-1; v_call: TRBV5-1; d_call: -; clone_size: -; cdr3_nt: TGCGCCAGCAGCGGTGGGTGGGGGTCGAACACTGAAGCTTTCTTT; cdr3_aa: CASSGGWGSNTEAFF
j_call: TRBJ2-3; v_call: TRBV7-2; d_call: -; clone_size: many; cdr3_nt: TGTGCCAGCAGCTTAGGTAGGACAGCGAAGTTTAGCACAGATACGCAGTATTTT; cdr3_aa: CASSLGRTAKFSTDTQYF